Sequencing of this T cell receptor (beta chain) was carried out in a study of blood T cell repertoires in COVID-19. Study at large: The cDNA or gDNA used as material had been derived from T cells, B-cell-depleted T cells, or PBMCs.

Participants spanned ages about 18 to 90 years and resided in roughly 22 US areas. Cohort allocation depended upon clinical history that participants reported. How the authors handled the data: How many nucleated cells were present was estimated from reference gene primer amplification. Repertoires were generated with immunoSEQ multiplex PCR, while TCRdb's copy carries only in-frame clones and drops some. That table gives V, J and clone size, and the DNA gave D and trimming. The sample carries 88,000 or so clones, around nine tenths recorded once. The germline gives CDR1 MNHEY, CDR2 SVGAGI. The ends were cut back, 5 bases at V and 3 bases at J, with 17 bases in the middle. CDR3 size: 15 residues.

The chain has TRBV6-5 and TRBJ2-7; TRBD1 is a possible D gene (6 bases). Sequencing input: PBMCs or T cells enriched from blood (not recorded which). The TCR originated in a woman aged 50 to 65 with acute COVID-19. The DNA for the CDR3 is TGTGCCAGCAGTCTAGGGTCTACAGGGATCTACGAGCAGTACTTC. It specifies CASSLGSTGIYEQYF.